This T cell receptor (beta chain) was profiled in a study of blood T cell repertoires in COVID-19. The wider study: The United States, Italy and Spain were the sources of the acute and convalescent COVID-19 samples. The cDNA or gDNA used as material had been derived from T cells, B-cell-depleted T cells, or PBMCs.

CDR1 and CDR2 (germline): SNHLY, FYNNEI. Between the trimmed V and J ends, which lost 8 bases and 3 bases, there was a span of 17 bases. The CDR3 consists of 15 residues. Original processing methods: Reference gene primers were amplified, and this amplification served to estimate nucleated cell counts. Produced via immunoSEQ multiplex PCR; TCRdb's table is partial and in-frame only. The V and J calls and clone size were taken over from that table, and D and trimming were inferred from the DNA. The data show around 170,000 clones, roughly four fifths seen once. The gene calls are TRBV2 and TRBJ1-5; D possibly corresponds to TRBD1 (5 bases). Sequencing was performed on peripheral blood. This clonotype originated in a woman aged 40-49 years with acute or convalescent COVID-19. The CDR3 loop reads CASGGTAVNNQPQHF. The CDR3 coding sequence is TGTGCCAGCGGAGGGACCGCCGTTAACAATCAGCCCCAGCATTTT.